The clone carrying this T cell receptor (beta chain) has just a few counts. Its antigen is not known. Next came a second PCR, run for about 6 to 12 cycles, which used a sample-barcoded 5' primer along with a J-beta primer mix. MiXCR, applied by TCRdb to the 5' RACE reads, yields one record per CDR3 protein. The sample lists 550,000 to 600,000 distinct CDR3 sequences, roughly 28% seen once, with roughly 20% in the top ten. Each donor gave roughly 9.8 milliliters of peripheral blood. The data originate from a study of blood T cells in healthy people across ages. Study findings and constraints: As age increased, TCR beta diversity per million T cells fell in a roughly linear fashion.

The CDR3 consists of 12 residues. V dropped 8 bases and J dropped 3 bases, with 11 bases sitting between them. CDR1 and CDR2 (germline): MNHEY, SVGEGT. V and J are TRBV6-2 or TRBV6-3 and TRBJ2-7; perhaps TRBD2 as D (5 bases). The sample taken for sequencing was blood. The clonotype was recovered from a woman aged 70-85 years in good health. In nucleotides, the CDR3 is TGTGCCAGCGGAGGCCCTTACTACGAGCAGTACTTC. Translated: CASGGPYYEQYF.